The clone carrying this T cell receptor beta chain was counted only a few times. Its antigen remains unidentified. CDR3 size: 15 residues. Germline CDR1 is SGHTA and CDR2 is FQGNSA. After removal of 6 bases from V and 4 bases from J, the junction contained 8 bases not matched to a gene. Purities over 95% were achieved in all sorted populations. The sample is drawn from a study of beta chain features in type 1 diabetes. Reverse transcription of all isolated RNA meant that expressed TCRB transcripts were sequenced. Sequencing was performed with immunoSEQ multiplex PCR; in TCRdb, only in-frame clones are kept and a portion is missing. The table lists 600,000 to 700,000 clones, around 12% of them singletons. Study observations and caveats: Significant though moderate, a shortening of TCRB CDR3s appeared in all four CD4+ subsets of Type 1 diabetes patients. Compared to healthy donors, patients appeared to have naive, central memory and Treg TCRB repertoires that were more alike.

The chain joins TRBV7-2 to TRBJ2-2; TRBD1 matches at 7 bases. This TCR was sampled from a man aged 30-40 years with type 1 diabetes. Sequences were obtained from naive CD4+ T cells from blood. Here the CDR3 reads CASRVQTGPTGELFF. For the CDR3, the DNA is TGTGCCAGCAGGGTACAGACAGGGCCCACCGGGGAGCTGTTTTTT.